The 2 T cell receptor beta chains listed next were all sequenced from one sample in a study of identical twins. TCRdb reprocessed the 5' RACE reads with MiXCR, giving one entry per CDR3 protein. Among under 450,000 distinct CDR3 sequences, approximately 17% were seen once, and the ten largest hold roughly 12%. The specimen sequenced was naive T cells sorted from blood. The receptors derive from a man aged 50-59 years in good health.

The rearrangement joins TRBV12-3 or TRBV12-4 to TRBJ1-2, with D hard to call. The CDR3 covers 12 residues. V lost 5 bases and J lost 9, with 13 bases in between. The CDR3: CASSLGRASYTF. In DNA, the CDR3 is TGTGCCAGCAGTCTCGGACGTGCGAGCTACACCTTC.

This clonotype has only a few counts. V usage is TRBV12-3 or TRBV12-4 and J usage is TRBJ2-1, with unresolved D. CDR3 length: 14 amino acids. The V gene lost 6 bases and the J gene lost 2 bases, with 11 bases spanning the gap. The CDR3 loop reads CASSRTEPYNEQFF. The CDR3 nucleotides read TGTGCCAGCAGCCGGACGGAGCCCTACAATGAGCAGTTCTTC.